The present entry profiles one TCR beta chain with its context. In the study's own analysis: Nucleated cell counts were estimated from reference gene primer amplification. The repertoire was sequenced with immunoSEQ multiplex PCR; TCRdb's copy has only in-frame clones and lacks some. That table is the source of V, J and clone size, and D and trimming were worked out from the DNA. The repertoire consists of about 230,000 clones, with 88% occurring once and the leading ten covering roughly 2.3%. This sample stems from a study of blood T cell repertoires in COVID-19. Study details: Nucleic acid was either cDNA or gDNA, and it came from T cells, B-cell-depleted T cells, or PBMCs.

Germline V gives CDR1 MGHDK, CDR2 SYGVNS. V lost 4 bases, J lost 9 bases, and 16 bases lay in between. This CDR3 spans 15 amino acids. Participants were aged about 18 to 90 years, lived in some 23 US areas, and enrolled virtually. Participants were placed into cohorts based on the clinical history they reported. Sequencing was performed on PBMCs or T cells enriched from blood (not recorded which). The clonotype originates from a woman between 35 and 50 years old with acute COVID-19. V usage is TRBV25-1 and J usage is TRBJ1-6, with a possible D match to TRBD1 (6 bases). The CDR3 loop reads CASSALTGWSSPLHF. CDR3 coding DNA: TGTGCCAGCAGTGCCCTGACAGGTTGGAGTTCACCCCTCCACTTT.